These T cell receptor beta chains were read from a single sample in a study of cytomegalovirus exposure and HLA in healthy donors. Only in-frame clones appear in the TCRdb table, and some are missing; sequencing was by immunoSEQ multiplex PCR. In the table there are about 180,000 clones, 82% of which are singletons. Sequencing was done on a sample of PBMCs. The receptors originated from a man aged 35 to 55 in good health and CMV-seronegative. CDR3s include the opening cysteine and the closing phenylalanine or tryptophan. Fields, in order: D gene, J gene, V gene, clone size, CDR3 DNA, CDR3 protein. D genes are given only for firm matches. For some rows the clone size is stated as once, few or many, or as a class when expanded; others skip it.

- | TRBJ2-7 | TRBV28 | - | TGTGCCAGCAGTTCACAGGACAGTCCCCACGAGCAGTACTTC | CASSSQDSPHEQYF
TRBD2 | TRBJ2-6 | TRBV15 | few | TGTGCCACCAGCAGACGAGCGGGGAGGTCAGGGGCCAACGTCCTGACTTTC | CATSRRAGRSGANVLTF
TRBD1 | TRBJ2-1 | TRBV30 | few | TGTGCCTTGGACAGGAGCTCCTACAATGAGCAGTTCTTC | CALDRSSYNEQFF
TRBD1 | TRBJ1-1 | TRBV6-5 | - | TGTGCCAGCAGTCCTCAGGGGGGCACTGAAGCTTTCTTT | CASSPQGGTEAFF
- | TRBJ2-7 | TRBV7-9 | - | TGTGCCAGCAGCCTGAGCGGCCCCTACGAGCAGTACTTC | CASSLSGPYEQYF
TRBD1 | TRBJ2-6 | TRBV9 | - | TGTGCCAGCAGCGCCAGGGGGTTTGGGTCTGGGGCCAACGTCCTGACTTTC | CASSARGFGSGANVLTF
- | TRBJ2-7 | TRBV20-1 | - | TGCAGTGCCCTGAATTATTACGGGCAGTACTTC | CSALNYYGQYF
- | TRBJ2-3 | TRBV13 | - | TGTGCCAGCAGCTTAGGGACTCCAGGGCAGGATACGCAGTATTTT | CASSLGTPGQDTQYF
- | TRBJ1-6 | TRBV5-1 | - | TGCGCCAGCAGCCCTACCCCGCCACCCCTCCACTTT | CASSPTPPPLHF
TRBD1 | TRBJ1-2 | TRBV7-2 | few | TGTGCCAGCAGCGAACCGGGACAGGGGAACTATGGCTACACCTTC | CASSEPGQGNYGYTF
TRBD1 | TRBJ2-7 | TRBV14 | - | TGTGCCAGCAGCTTTCAGGGGGTCGACGAGCAGTACTTC | CASSFQGVDEQYF
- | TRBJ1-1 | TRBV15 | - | TGTGCCACCAGCCGTTGGAACACTGAAGCTTTCTTT | CATSRWNTEAFF
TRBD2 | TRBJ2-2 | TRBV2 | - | TGTGCCAGCAGTGAAGCCCGGACTAGCGGGAGGCAGGGGAACACCGGGGAGCTGTTTTTT | CASSEARTSGRQGNTGELFF
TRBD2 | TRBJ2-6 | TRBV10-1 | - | TGCGCCAGCACCCTAAGGTCGCGGGAGGGCGTTAGCTGGGCCAACGTCCTGACTTTC | CASTLRSREGVSWANVLTF
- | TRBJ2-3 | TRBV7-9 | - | TGTGCCAGCAGCTCTAGAACCGGGAACACAGATACGCAGTATTTT | CASSSRTGNTDTQYF
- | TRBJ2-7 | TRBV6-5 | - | TGTGCCAGCAGTTACGTGGCCAGCGGCGAGCAGTACTTC | CASSYVASGEQYF
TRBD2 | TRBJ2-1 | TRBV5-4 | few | TGTGCCAGCAGGCCCGCTAGCGGGTCTGAGCAGTTCTTC | CASRPASGSEQFF
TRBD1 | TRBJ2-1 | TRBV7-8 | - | TGTGCCAGCAGCCCGTGGACAGGAGCTACTTACAATGAGCAGTTCTTC | CASSPWTGATYNEQFF
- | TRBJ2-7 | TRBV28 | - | TGTGCCAGCAGTTTACCCGCCCCGCGAGGAGAGCAGTACTTC | CASSLPAPRGEQYF
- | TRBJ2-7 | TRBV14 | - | TGTGCCAGCAGCCCCGGGCTGGGAGCGGGTGGATACGAGCAGTACTTC | CASSPGLGAGGYEQYF
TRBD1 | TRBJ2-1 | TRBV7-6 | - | TGTGCCAGCAGCTTGGCACAGGGGGATATCAATGAGCAGTTCTTC | CASSLAQGDINEQFF
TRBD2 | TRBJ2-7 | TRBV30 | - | TGTGCCTGGAGTCCTAAGGGTAGCGGGAGGGCCGCCTACGAGCAGTACTTC | CAWSPKGSGRAAYEQYF
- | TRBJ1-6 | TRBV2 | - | TGTGCCAGCAGTGAAGAGGGGATTCGTAATTCACCCCTCCACTTT | CASSEEGIRNSPLHF
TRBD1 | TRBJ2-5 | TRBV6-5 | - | TGTGCCAGCAGTTACCGGACAGGGGAAGGGTGGGAGACCCAGTACTTC | CASSYRTGEGWETQYF
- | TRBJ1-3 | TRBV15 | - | TGTGCCACCAGCAGAGACGCCAGAAGCTCTGGAAACACCATATATTTT | CATSRDARSSGNTIYF
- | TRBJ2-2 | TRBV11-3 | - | TGTGCCAGCAAGGAGGGGCAGAACACCGGGGAGCTGTTTTTT | CASKEGQNTGELFF
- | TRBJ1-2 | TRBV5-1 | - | TGCGCCAGCAGCGCGGGGGACGGAGCTAACTATGGCTACACCTTC | CASSAGDGANYGYTF
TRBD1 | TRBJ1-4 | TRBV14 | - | TGTGCCAGCAGCCAGACAGGGGGCGTAAGCAAACTGTTTTTT | CASSQTGGVSKLFF
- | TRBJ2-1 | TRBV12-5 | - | TGTGCTAGTGGCCAACAATACTTACTGACAGAGCGTGCACTACATGGTGAGCAGTTCTTC | CASGQQYLLTERALHGEQFF
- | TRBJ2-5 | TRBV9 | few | TGTGCCAGCAGTGGGGCTTTCCAAGAGACCCAGTACTTC | CASSGAFQETQYF
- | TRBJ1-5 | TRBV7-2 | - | TGTGCCAGCAGCTTAGTTACGGGCAGGGGCCAGCCCCAGCATTTT | CASSLVTGRGQPQHF
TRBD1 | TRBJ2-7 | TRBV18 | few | TGTGCCAGCTCGCAGGACAGGGGGCTTTCCGAGCAGTACTTC | CASSQDRGLSEQYF
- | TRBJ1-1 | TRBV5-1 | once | TGCGCCAGCAGCAGTGGGGGGACTGAAGCTTTCTTT | CASSSGGTEAFF
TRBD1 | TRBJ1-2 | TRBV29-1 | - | TGCAGCGTTCATCGACAGGGGGTGGACTATGGCTACACCTTC | CSVHRQGVDYGYTF
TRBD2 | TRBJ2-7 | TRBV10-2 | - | TGCGCCAGCAGTGAGTCGCCAGCGGGATGGAACGAGCAGTACTTC | CASSESPAGWNEQYF
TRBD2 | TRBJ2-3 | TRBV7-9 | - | TGTGCCAGCAGCATTAGCGGGAGGGAGGGGACAGATACGCAGTATTTT | CASSISGREGTDTQYF
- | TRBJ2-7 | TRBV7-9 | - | TGTGCCAGCAGCTTTTACGAGGGCGGGTACGAGCAGTACTTC | CASSFYEGGYEQYF
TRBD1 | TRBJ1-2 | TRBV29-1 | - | TGCAGCGTTGGACAGGGCGGGTATGGCTACACCTTC | CSVGQGGYGYTF
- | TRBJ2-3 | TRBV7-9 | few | TGTGCCAGCAGCTTGACGGGGGGCCCCACAGATACGCAGTATTTT | CASSLTGGPTDTQYF
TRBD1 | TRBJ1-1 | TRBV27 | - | TGTGCCAGCAGCCCGACAGGGCAGTTAGGGGGCACTGAAGCTTTCTTT | CASSPTGQLGGTEAFF
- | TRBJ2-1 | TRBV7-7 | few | TGTGCTAGCAGCTTAGATGAGACGGGGGAGGGGGACAATGAGCAGTTCTTC | CASSLDETGEGDNEQFF
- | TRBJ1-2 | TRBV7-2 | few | TGTGCCAGCAGCTTAGTCAGGCTAACTAACTATGGCTACACCTTC | CASSLVRLTNYGYTF
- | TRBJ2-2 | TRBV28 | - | TGTGCCAGCAGTTCTCCAGGGGCAGGGCCGAACACCGGGGAGCTGTTTTTT | CASSSPGAGPNTGELFF
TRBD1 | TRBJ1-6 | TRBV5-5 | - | TGTGCCAGCAGCATCTACAGGGGGCCTAATTCACCCCTCCACTTT | CASSIYRGPNSPLHF
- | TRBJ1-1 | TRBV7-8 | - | TGTGCCAGCAGCTTAACAGAGCAGAACACTGAAGCTTTCTTT | CASSLTEQNTEAFF
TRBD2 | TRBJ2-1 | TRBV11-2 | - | TGTGCCAGCAGCTTAGGGCGGGAGATCGATGAGCAGTTCTTC | CASSLGREIDEQFF
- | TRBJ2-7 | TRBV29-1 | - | TGCAGCGGGATTTCAGGGTTAGTGAACGAGCAGTACTTC | CSGISGLVNEQYF